The 11 T cell receptor beta chains below were found in one sample sequenced in a study of Ad26.COV2.S vaccination and SARS-CoV-2 variants. Treatment here: 15 to 20 received Ad26.COV2.S at low or high dose, single or two shots; several received placebo; per-sample allocation not given. Sampling happened 63 days after the first vaccine or placebo injection. The table came from immunoSEQ multiplex PCR; TCRdb's copy has only in-frame clones and leaves some out. The sample has fewer than 900,000 clones; around 90% are singletons. Source: peripheral blood, taken in a trial of Ad26.COV2.S vaccine versus placebo. The receptor set was obtained from a person between 18 and 65 years old who received the Ad26.COV2.S COVID-19 vaccine or a placebo.

The chain recombines TRBV7-6 with TRBJ2-5; TRBD1 matches at 8 bases. This CDR3 spans 16 amino acids. Germline V gene sequence: CDR1 SGHVS, CDR2 FNYEAQ. J gave up 1 base and V 5 bases, and 9 bases lay outside the gene matches. The CDR3 bases are TGTGCCAGCAGCCCCCAGACAGGGGTGGGCCAAGAGACCCAGTACTTC. Protein product: CASSPQTGVGQETQYF.

CDR3 DNA sequence: TGTGCCAGCAGCCCCGTGGGGGGGGGCACAGATACGCAGTATTTT. Amino acid sequence: CASSPVGGGTDTQYF. The chain joins TRBV7-2 to TRBJ2-3, with 7 bases matching TRBD2. In germline, CDR1 is SGHTA, CDR2 FQGNSA. V shed 5 bases and J 1 base; nucleotides not matched to a gene: 6. The CDR3 has 15 residues.

V gene TRBV9 combines with J gene TRBJ2-7, with TRBD2 matching 9 bases. CDR3 length: 12 residues. In germline, CDR1 is SGDLS, CDR2 YYNGEE. With 3 bases clipped from V and 10 bases from J, the junction kept 5 bases outside the gene matches. DNA of the CDR3: TGTGCCAGCAGCGAAGCGGGGGGTCTTCAGTACTTC. Its protein is CASSEAGGLQYF.

The chain couples TRBV5-1 to TRBJ2-1, with 10 bases lining up with TRBD2. Trimming took 1 base from V and 4 from J; bases not matched to a gene: 2. CDR1 is SGHRS and CDR2 is YFSETQ in the germline V gene. This CDR3 spans 15 amino acids. The DNA for the CDR3 is TGCGCCAGCAGCTTGCCTAGCGGGAGTTACAATGAGCAGTTCTTC. Translated, it gives CASSLPSGSYNEQFF.

The chain joins TRBV18 to TRBJ2-7; weak D call: TRBD2 (5 bases). V lost 3 bases, J lost 2 bases, and 5 bases lay in between. Germline lookup yields CDR1 KGHSH and CDR2 LQKENI. The CDR3 spans 12 residues. CDR3 coding DNA: TGTGCCAGCTCACCCGGGACCTACGAGCAGTACTTC. It translates to CASSPGTYEQYF.

In regard to this clone: In the same sample, other DNA sequences code for this CDR3. The genes are TRBV27 and TRBJ2-1; no clear D. This CDR3 region has 11 residues. Looked up from germline, CDR1 is MNHEY and CDR2 is SMNVEV (reference sequence). The V end was cut by 5 bases, the J end by 4 bases, with 3 bases between. CDR3 loop: CASSQYNEQFF. CDR3 DNA sequence: TGTGCCAGCAGTCAGTACAATGAGCAGTTCTTC.

The V and J genes are TRBV27 and TRBJ1-6; perhaps TRBD1 as D (6 bases). Per germline, CDR1 MNHEY and CDR2 SMNVEV (reference sequence). The CDR3 length is 13 residues. V lost 6 bases and J lost 11, with 14 bases in between. DNA for the CDR3: TGTGCCAGCAGGGCAACAGGGTTTGCACCCCTCCACTTT. It translates to CASRATGFAPLHF.

Worth noting for this clone: Other nucleotide sequences in the sample specify the same CDR3. V and J are TRBV30 and TRBJ2-5; perhaps TRBD2 as D (6 bases). This CDR3 is 12 amino acids long. With 4 bases removed from V and 4 bases from J, the gap between germline ends came to 10 bases. Germline V gene sequence: CDR1 GTSNPN, CDR2 SVGIG (reference sequence). This CDR3 is CAWNGGGETQYF. CDR3 in DNA: TGTGCCTGGAATGGGGGAGGAGAGACCCAGTACTTC.

This chain uses TRBV30 with TRBJ2-5; 12 nucleotides line up with TRBD2. The V gene's germline CDR1 is GTSNPN and CDR2 SVGIG (reference sequence). There are 14 residues in the CDR3. V dropped 2 bases and J dropped 5; count of bases not matched to a gene: 3. This CDR3 is CAWSITSGGETQYF. The CDR3 nucleotides read TGTGCCTGGAGTATCACTAGCGGGGGGGAGACCCAGTACTTC.

The V call is TRBV5-4, the J call TRBJ1-1, with D tentatively TRBD1 (6 bases). From germline, CDR1 is SGHNT and CDR2 YYREEE (reference sequence). Trimming stripped 4 bases from V and 10 bases from J, with 14 bases between. The CDR3 contains 12 residues. CDR3 sequence (DNA): TGTGCCAGCAGCCCCGCGGGGGCTGGAGCTTTCTTT. Translation gives CASSPAGAGAFF.

The chain carries TRBV5-4 and TRBJ2-5; 7 bases match TRBD1. V gave up 3 bases and J gave up 5 bases; unmatched junction bases: 16. Germline CDR1 SGHNT, CDR2 YYREEE (reference sequence). This CDR3 has 17 residues. The CDR3 region has the DNA TGTGCCAGCAGCTCCCAACAGGGGATCGGCTCAAGGGAGACCCAGTACTTC. Its translation: CASSSQQGIGSRETQYF.